Detailed here is one TCR beta chain. No antigen is known for it. This specimen belongs to a study of post-analysis software for immune sequencing data. The wider study: Both relapsing-remitting and secondary progressive multiple sclerosis featured among the disease courses, as did progressive-relapsing multiple sclerosis. Study observations and caveats: A significant reduction in normalized Chao1 diversity was observed in multiple sclerosis patients versus controls. There were a few TRBV segments more frequent in patients than controls, and TRBV5-6, TRBV5-1 and TRBV20-1 were among them.

The CDR3 runs 15 residues. With V trimmed by 6 bases and J by 3 bases, 9 bases remained unmatched. Germline V lookup: CDR1 SQVTM, CDR2 ANQGSEA. The TCR beta cDNA libraries contained unique molecular identifiers. One entry per CDR3 protein results from TCRdb running MiXCR on the PCR reads. The sample includes 820,000 or so distinct CDR3 sequences, roughly 50% of them seen just once. The sequence derives from a girl between 5 and 17 years old with multiple sclerosis. The chain employs TRBV29-1 and TRBJ2-3, with 10 bases matching TRBD2. The sequenced sample consisted of blood. CDR3 amino acids: CSVGRSGGATDTQYF. CDR3 nucleotide sequence: TGCAGCGTGGGAAGGAGCGGGGGGGCGACAGATACGCAGTATTTT.